Listed below are T cell receptor beta chains from one sample, sequenced in a study of shared clonotypes between healthy human individuals. The table came from immunoSEQ multiplex PCR; TCRdb's copy has only in-frame clones and leaves some out. This repertoire shows 2.3 million or so clones, 80% to 95% found once; its top ten account for under 0.45%. Sequencing used naive CD4+ T cells from PBMCs. These receptor sequences come from a man younger than 30 in good health. Some clones in this sample may be carry-over from other donors' samples. Each CDR3 is given with its conserved first and last residue. Fields, in order: CDR3 length, J gene, V gene, D gene, CDR3 protein, CDR3 DNA. D genes are given only for firm matches.

15	TRBJ2-2	TRBV28	-	CASGWAGTNTGELFF	TGTGCCAGCGGTTGGGCGGGTACGAACACCGGGGAGCTGTTTTTT
14	TRBJ1-5	TRBV15	-	CATSRDDSNQPQHF	TGTGCCACCAGCAGAGATGATAGCAATCAGCCCCAGCATTTT
13	TRBJ2-5	TRBV27	-	CASSLRGAETQYF	TGTGCCAGCAGTTTACGGGGGGCAGAGACCCAGTACTTC
14	TRBJ2-4	TRBV7-2	TRBD2	CASSLVGTRGIQYF	TGTGCCAGCAGCTTAGTTGGGACTAGGGGGATTCAGTACTTC
12	TRBJ1-4	TRBV29-1	-	CSVGSRGEKLFF	TGCAGCGTTGGATCAAGGGGTGAAAAACTGTTTTTT
16	TRBJ2-2	TRBV11-3	-	CASSDRRLSNTGELFF	TGTGCCAGCAGCGACCGCCGACTATCGAACACCGGGGAGCTGTTTTTT
15	TRBJ2-1	TRBV5-4	TRBD2	CASSLLGREYDEQFF	TGTGCCAGCAGCTTGTTAGGGCGGGAGTACGATGAGCAGTTCTTC
15	TRBJ1-6	TRBV4-3	-	CASSQARTGPSPLHF	TGCGCCAGCAGCCAAGCGCGCACAGGGCCTTCACCCCTCCACTTT
16	TRBJ2-7	TRBV9	-	CASSVEGSRSSYEQYF	TGTGCCAGCAGCGTAGAAGGTAGCAGAAGCTCCTACGAGCAGTACTTC
15	TRBJ2-1	TRBV12-5	TRBD2	CASGSSSGSGDEQFF	TGTGCTAGTGGCTCGTCGAGCGGGAGTGGCGATGAGCAGTTCTTC
15	TRBJ2-3	TRBV9	-	CASSARAAGADTQYF	TGTGCCAGCAGCGCCCGGGCCGCAGGCGCAGATACGCAGTATTTT
13	TRBJ2-7	TRBV10-2	TRBD1	CASRGTGFDEQYF	TGCGCCAGCAGGGGGACAGGGTTCGACGAGCAGTACTTC